The 22 T cell receptor beta chains below all came from one sample that was sequenced in a study of blood T cell repertoires in COVID-19. The data were produced by immunoSEQ multiplex PCR, yet TCRdb's version contains in-frame clones alone and is incomplete. The table has approximately 62,000 clones, about 87% seen once; the top ten hold around 7.7%. Sequencing was done on a sample of peripheral blood. The receptors shown here come from a human donor with active COVID-19. The donor label of this sample is uncertain.

The rearrangement links TRBV19 to TRBJ1-6; perhaps TRBD1 as D (5 bases). The length of the CDR3 is 16 residues. CDR1 and CDR2 from the germline V gene are LNHDA and SQIVND (reference sequence). V was trimmed by 6 bases and J by 6 bases, leaving 18 bases between them. CDR3 loop: CASRKLVPQGNSPLHF. The CDR3 DNA follows: TGTGCCAGTAGAAAACTGGTCCCTCAGGGTAATTCACCCCTCCACTTT.

The chain employs TRBV27 and TRBJ2-3; TRBD2 agrees at 7 bases. The J segment lost 4 bases and the V segment lost 0 bases, leaving 19 bases of the junction unmatched. CDR1 and CDR2 from the germline V gene are MNHEY and SMNVEV (reference sequence). The CDR3 consists of 20 residues. In DNA, the CDR3 is TGTGCCAGCAGTTTATCGAATGGGGACTACGCGGGAAAAAGGGCAGATACGCAGTATTTT. Translated: CASSLSNGDYAGKRADTQYF.

The genes are TRBV5-1 and TRBJ2-7; the D gene is possibly TRBD1 (5 bases). Between the trimmed V and J ends, which lost 0 bases and 1 base, there was a span of 11 bases. The germline V gene has CDR1 SGHRS and CDR2 YFSETQ. This CDR3 spans 15 amino acids. Written as DNA, the CDR3 is TGCGCCAGCAGCTTGGGCGACAGTGGGTCCTACGAGCAGTACTTC. It encodes CASSLGDSGSYEQYF.

The CDR3 sequence is CASSSRGRARVGETQYF. CDR3 nucleotides: TGTGCCAGCAGCTCCCGAGGACGTGCCAGGGTAGGAGAGACCCAGTACTTC. The V call is TRBV6-2 or TRBV6-3, the J call TRBJ2-5; the D gene is possibly TRBD1 (5 bases). Germline loops: CDR1 MNHEY, CDR2 SVGEGT. Trimming stripped 6 bases from V and 4 bases from J, with 24 bases between. This CDR3 spans 17 amino acids.

This clone was found once. The chain links TRBV11-1 to TRBJ2-5; 8 nucleotides agree with TRBD2. Germline CDR1 and CDR2: SGHAT and FQDESV (reference sequence). This CDR3 is 16 amino acids long. Trimming took 0 bases from V and 2 from J; bases not matched to a gene: 5. The CDR3 spells CASSLASSGGQETQYF. The DNA for the CDR3 is TGTGCCAGCAGCTTAGCGAGCAGCGGGGGTCAAGAGACCCAGTACTTC.

The chain has TRBV5-4 and TRBJ2-1; 8 nucleotides agree with TRBD1. CDR3 size: 17 residues. The V and J ends lost 4 bases and 4 bases, in that order; junction bases with no gene match: 13. Germline assignment: CDR1 SGHNT and CDR2 YYREEE (reference sequence). CDR3 loop: CASSVGQGHPRYNEQFF. CDR3 nucleotide sequence: TGTGCCAGCAGCGTCGGACAGGGCCACCCCCGATACAATGAGCAGTTCTTC. Drawing the rest from reference TRBV5-4 and TRBJ2-1, the complete variable domain is ETGVTQSPTHLIKTRGQQVTLRCSSQSGHNTVSWYQQALGQGPQFIFQYYREEENGRGNFPPRFSGLQFPNYSSELNVNALELDDSALYLCASSVGQGHPRYNEQFFGPGTRLTVL.

The chain joins TRBV9 to TRBJ2-7; D may be TRBD1 (5 bases). Trimming took off 3 bases at V and 4 bases at J, with 8 bases between the two ends. Germline CDR1 and CDR2: SGDLS and YYNGEE. CDR3 length equals 12 residues. The DNA of the CDR3 is TGTGCCAGCAGCGAAGGGGAATACGAGCAGTACTTC. As protein: CASSEGEYEQYF.

J is TRBJ1-3 and V is TRBV15, with 11 bases matching TRBD1. V gave up 5 bases and J gave up 2 bases; unmatched junction bases: 8. The germline V gene has CDR1 LNHNV and CDR2 YYDKDF (reference sequence). The CDR3 is 17 amino acids. The CDR3 DNA is TGTGCCACCAGCGACGGGACAGGGGGATTTCCTGGAAACACCATATATTTT. It specifies CATSDGTGGFPGNTIYF.

This clone was seen just once. The chain is built from TRBV5-5 and TRBJ2-2; D might be TRBD2 (6 bases). The CDR3 sequence is 16 residues long. Per the germline V gene, CDR1 is SGHKS and CDR2 is YYEKEE (reference sequence). V lost 2 bases and J lost 5, with 16 bases in between. The CDR3 region has the DNA TGTGCCAGCAGCTTACTAGCCGCCTTGGGAACCGGGGAGCTGTTTTTT. Translating it yields CASSLLAALGTGELFF.

The chain uses TRBV30 and TRBJ1-6, with 8 bases that match TRBD1. Trimming took 3 bases from V and 3 from J; bases not matched to a gene: 4. Germline assignment: CDR1 GTSNPN and CDR2 SVGIG (reference sequence). The CDR3 totals 15 residues. CDR3 DNA sequence: TGTGCCTGGAGAGGACAGGGTAACTATAATTCACCCCTCCACTTT. Translation: CAWRGQGNYNSPLHF.

This chain uses TRBV7-2 with TRBJ2-1; 10 bases are shared with TRBD2. After removal of 2 bases from V and 3 bases from J, the junction contained 7 bases not matched to a gene. In germline, CDR1 is SGHTA, CDR2 FQGNSA. The CDR3 consists of 17 residues. The CDR3 region is CASSLLTSGAYYNEQFF. The CDR3 DNA sequence: TGTGCCAGCAGCTTACTCACTAGCGGGGCCTACTACAATGAGCAGTTCTTC.

This chain joins TRBV2 and TRBJ1-6, with a possible D match to TRBD1 (6 bases). In germline, CDR1 is SNHLY, CDR2 FYNNEI. Trimming cost V 7 bases and J 2 bases, with 9 bases left between them. The length of the CDR3 is 14 residues. Written as DNA, the CDR3 is TGTGCCAGCATCCCAGGGGCCTATAATTCACCCCTCCACTTT. Translated, it gives CASIPGAYNSPLHF.

The V gene is TRBV21-1, the J gene TRBJ2-7; the tabulated D call, TRBD2, remains unverified against the DNA. TRBV21-1 is described as a pseudogene. The CDR3 runs 16 residues. CDR3 sequence (DNA): TGTGCCAGCTTCCCGGCCGGGACTAGCGGGAGTTACGAGCAGTACTTC. Translation gives CASFPAGTSGSYEQYF.

This sequence joins TRBV30 and TRBJ1-2; D is perhaps TRBD1 (6 bases). V lost 3 bases and J lost 6, with 17 bases in between. The CDR3 is made up of 14 amino acids. Germline V CDR1 and CDR2: GTSNPN, SVGIG (reference sequence). CDR3 sequence reads: CAWSPGQTANGYTF. For the CDR3, the DNA is TGTGCCTGGAGCCCCGGACAGACGGCTAATGGCTACACCTTC.

The gene calls are TRBV9 and TRBJ2-3; D is undetermined. Looked up from germline, CDR1 is SGDLS and CDR2 is YYNGEE. The CDR3 contains 16 residues. Trimming took 0 bases from V and 0 from J, leaving 11 bases between them. The CDR3 DNA reads as TGTGCCAGCAGCGTAGAGTTGCGGTCCAGCACAGATACGCAGTATTTT. It translates to CASSVELRSSTDTQYF.

J is TRBJ2-5 and V is TRBV5-8; the D gene is possibly TRBD1 (6 bases). CDR3 size: 17 residues. Per the germline V gene, CDR1 is SGHTS and CDR2 is YDEGEE. Between the trimmed V and J ends, which lost 0 bases and 1 base, there was a span of 16 bases. Here the CDR3 reads CASSLDQGRISQETQYF. In nucleotides, the CDR3 is TGTGCCAGCAGCTTGGATCAGGGGCGGATAAGCCAAGAGACCCAGTACTTC.

This clone was seen a few times. The chain employs TRBV3-1 (or the pseudogene TRBV3-2) and TRBJ2-7; 8 nucleotides align to TRBD2. V was pared by 1 base and J by 9 bases, with 11 bases of the junction left unmatched. The CDR3 is 15 amino acids. Germline V gene data show CDR1 as LGHDT and CDR2 as YNNKEL (reference sequence). This CDR3 is CASSQVTGGPVGQYF. In DNA form, the CDR3 reads TGTGCCAGCAGCCAAGTAACGGGGGGGCCCGTCGGGCAGTACTTC.

The CDR3 sequence: CASSPGLAGEQYF. The CDR3 DNA is TGCGCCAGCAGCCCGGGACTAGCGGGAGAGCAGTACTTC. The chain carries TRBV5-1 and TRBJ2-7, with 13 positions matching TRBD2. Germline trimming cut 4 bases from V and 7 bases from J; bases unmatched to any gene: 2. This CDR3 region has 13 residues. Germline CDR1 and CDR2: SGHRS and YFSETQ. Full variable domain (missing parts from reference TRBV5-1 and TRBJ2-7): KAGVTQTPRYLIKTRGQQVTLSCSPISGHRSVSWYQQTPGQGLQFLFEYFSETQRNKGNFPGRFSGRQFSNSRSEMNVSTLELGDSALYLCASSPGLAGEQYFGPGTRLTVT.

The chain carries TRBV7-2 and TRBJ2-3; 14 bases are a match to TRBD2. V lost 11 bases, J lost 0 bases, and 10 bases stayed unmatched. This CDR3 contains 17 residues. CDR1 and CDR2 (germline): SGHTA, FQGNSA. The CDR3 nucleotides read TGTGCCTCCCGGGGGACTAGCGGGGGCGCCAGCACAGATACGCAGTATTTT. Protein sequence: CASRGTSGGASTDTQYF. The complete variable domain, with remaining parts taken from reference TRBV7-2 and TRBJ2-3, reads GAGVSQSPSNKVTEKGKDVELRCDPISGHTALYWYRQSLGQGLEFLIYFQGNSAPDKSGLPSDRFSAERTGGSVSTLTIQRTQQEDSAVYLCASRGTSGGASTDTQYFGPGTRLTVL.

The chain carries TRBV19 and TRBJ2-1, with 10 bases fitting TRBD1. Trimming cost V 6 bases and J 5 bases; bases outside gene matches: 19. The CDR3 is 19 residues long. Germline CDR1 and CDR2: LNHDA and SQIVND (reference sequence). The CDR3 protein is CASSLRDRGVTGANNEQFF. CDR3 nucleotides: TGTGCCAGTAGCCTCCGGGACAGGGGTGTAACGGGAGCGAACAATGAGCAGTTCTTC.

The rearrangement joins TRBV6-2 or TRBV6-3 to TRBJ2-5; D uncertain. This CDR3 is built from 15 residues. Trimming took off 2 bases at V and 1 base at J, with 11 bases between the two ends. CDR1 and CDR2 (germline): MNHEY, SVGEGT. CDR3 in amino acids: CASSYLKTSQETQYF. The CDR3 nucleotides are TGTGCCAGCAGTTACCTGAAGACAAGCCAAGAGACCCAGTACTTC.

The CDR3 here is CASRTSRDEQYF. CDR3 sequence (DNA): TGTGCCAGCAGGACTAGTAGGGACGAGCAGTACTTC. V and J are TRBV2 and TRBJ2-7; possibly TRBD2 for D (6 bases). From germline, CDR1 is SNHLY and CDR2 FYNNEI. Between the trimmed V and J ends, which lost 6 bases and 5 bases, there was a span of 11 bases. This CDR3 region has 12 residues. The whole variable domain, filled in from reference TRBV2 and TRBJ2-7, reads EPEVTQTPSHQVTQMGQEVILRCVPISNHLYFYWYRQILGQKVEFLVSFYNNEISEKSEIFDDQFSVERPDGSNFTLKIRSTKLEDSAMYFCASRTSRDEQYFGPGTRLTVT.